The 27 T cell receptor beta chains reported below all come from one sample, sequenced in a study of T cell responses to AZD1222 COVID-19 vaccine. Sequencing was performed with immunoSEQ multiplex PCR; in TCRdb, only in-frame clones are kept and a portion is missing. The sample has just under 150,000 clones, around 90% seen once; the top ten hold roughly 1.5%. The source material was peripheral blood, sampled 28 days after the second AZD1222 dose. The origin of the receptors is an adult who received the AZD1222 COVID-19 vaccine.

The genes are TRBV7-2 and TRBJ1-3; possibly TRBD1 for D (6 bases). Germline V gene sequence: CDR1 SGHTA, CDR2 FQGNSA. The CDR3 consists of 18 residues. Deletions cut 5 bases from V and 4 bases from J, with 24 bases between. CDR3 DNA: TGTGCCAGCAGCCCGGGGTATGGGAGAGCAGGGGCCGGAAACACCATATATTTT. Translation: CASSPGYGRAGAGNTIYF.

This chain joins TRBV7-9 and TRBJ1-1; D unclear. The V gene lost 1 base and the J gene lost 4 bases, with 10 bases spanning the gap. Germline-derived CDR1 and CDR2 are SEHNR and FQNEAQ (reference sequence). The CDR3 is made up of 14 amino acids. The DNA of the CDR3 is TGTGCCAGCAGCTTAGTGGCGGCGCGCACTGAAGCTTTCTTT. As protein: CASSLVAARTEAFF.

This chain joins TRBV7-9 and TRBJ2-5, with D perhaps TRBD2 (5 bases). CDR1 is SEHNR and CDR2 is FQNEAQ in the germline V gene (reference sequence). The CDR3 consists of 15 residues. V lost 5 bases to trimming and J lost 5 bases, with 18 bases between them. For the CDR3, the DNA is TGTGCCAGCAGCCGCGGACTGGTCGGACCCGAGACCCAGTACTTC. It translates to CASSRGLVGPETQYF.

This clone came up a few times. The rearrangement links TRBV25-1 to TRBJ1-5, with D unclear. This CDR3 is built from 14 residues. CDR1 is MGHDK and CDR2 is SYGVNS in the germline V gene. The germline V and J ends were trimmed by 3 bases and 9 bases, with 15 bases remaining between them. The CDR3, as DNA: TGTGCCAGCAGTGATTACGGTCGGTCCCGGCCCCAGCATTTT. Its translation is CASSDYGRSRPQHF. Complete variable domain (other parts from reference TRBV25-1 and TRBJ1-5): EADIYQTPRYLVIGTGKKITLECSQTMGHDKMYWYQQDPGMELHLIHYSYGVNSTEKGDLSSESTVSRIRTEHFPLTLESARPSHTSQYLCASSDYGRSRPQHFGDGTRLSIL.

The gene calls are TRBV25-1 and TRBJ2-5; possible D gene TRBD1, 6 bases. Germline values: CDR1 MGHDK, CDR2 SYGVNS. The V end lost 3 bases, the J end lost 1 base, and 18 bases lay between the germline ends. The CDR3 sequence is 17 residues long. CDR3 residues: CASSDYREKGLQETQYF. For the CDR3, the DNA is TGTGCCAGCAGTGATTACAGGGAGAAGGGCCTCCAAGAGACCCAGTACTTC. Based on the CDR3 plus reference TRBV25-1 and TRBJ2-5, the full variable domain is EADIYQTPRYLVIGTGKKITLECSQTMGHDKMYWYQQDPGMELHLIHYSYGVNSTEKGDLSSESTVSRIRTEHFPLTLESARPSHTSQYLCASSDYREKGLQETQYFGPGTRLLVL.

V gene TRBV15 combines with J gene TRBJ1-2; the D gene is possibly TRBD1 (5 bases). V dropped 5 bases and J dropped 2 bases, with 6 bases sitting between them. The CDR3 sequence is 12 residues long. Germline V CDR1 and CDR2: LNHNV, YYDKDF (reference sequence). The CDR3 nucleotides read TGTGCCACCAGCCCAGGGAACTATGGCTACACCTTC. Encoded protein: CATSPGNYGYTF.

The V gene is TRBV6-5, the J gene TRBJ1-1; D is unclear. The V gene lost 0 bases and the J gene lost 6 bases, with 14 bases spanning the gap. Germline loops: CDR1 MNHEY, CDR2 SVGAGI. The CDR3 runs to 15 residues. Written as DNA, the CDR3 is TGTGCCAGCAGTTACTCGGGTTGGAAGACGGCTGAAGCTTTCTTT. The encoded protein is CASSYSGWKTAEAFF.

The V call is TRBV6-5, the J call TRBJ2-1; D might be TRBD1 (5 bases). CDR1 and CDR2 (germline): MNHEY, SVGAGI. V lost 2 bases, J lost 2 bases, and 7 bases lay in between. CDR3 length: 14 amino acids. In DNA form, the CDR3 reads TGTGCCAGCAGTTACAGGGGCCCCTACAATGAGCAGTTCTTC. Residues: CASSYRGPYNEQFF.

This sequence joins TRBV19 and TRBJ1-5; maybe TRBD1 (5 bases). Germline CDR1 reads LNHDA; CDR2 reads SQIVND (reference sequence). This CDR3 has 12 amino acids. Trimming pared 8 bases from V and 11 bases from J, leaving 16 bases between. DNA for the CDR3: TGTGCCAGTGCCGGGACCCATCGCTCCCAGCATTTT. Translated, it gives CASAGTHRSQHF. The variable domain in full, completed from reference TRBV19 and TRBJ1-5, reads DGGITQSPKYLFRKEGQNVTLSCEQNLNHDAMYWYRQDPGQGLRLIYYSQIVNDFQKGDIAEGYSVSREKKESFPLTVTSAQKNPTAFYLCASAGTHRSQHFGDGTRLSIL.

The V gene is TRBV6-2 or TRBV6-3, the J gene TRBJ1-1; D possibly corresponds to TRBD1 (6 bases). The ends were cut back, 6 bases at V and 3 bases at J, with 17 bases in the middle. This CDR3 region has 15 residues. The germline CDR1 and CDR2 sequences are MNHEY and SVGEGT. CDR3 region: CASSLPQGRYTEAFF. For the CDR3, the DNA is TGTGCCAGCAGCCTACCACAGGGAAGATACACTGAAGCTTTCTTT.

Only a few counts were recorded for this clone. The V gene is TRBV12-3 or TRBV12-4, the J gene TRBJ1-1; weak D call: TRBD1 (6 bases). The CDR3 contains 13 residues. V lost 3 bases and J 3 bases, leaving 8 bases between the germline ends. The CDR3: CASSLRTDTEAFF. In DNA, the CDR3 is TGTGCCAGCAGTTTGCGGACAGACACTGAAGCTTTCTTT.

The gene calls are TRBV19 and TRBJ2-7, with D possibly TRBD1 on 6 matching bases. The germline V gene has CDR1 LNHDA and CDR2 SQIVND (reference sequence). This CDR3 has 16 amino acids. V was trimmed by 1 base and J by 3 bases, leaving 16 bases between them. CDR3 coding DNA: TGTGCCAGTAGTATAGGGACCGGGACATCCCTCTACGAGCAGTACTTC. The encoded protein is CASSIGTGTSLYEQYF.

This clone is a singleton in its sample. The rearrangement links TRBV24-1 to TRBJ1-2, with 7 bases identical to TRBD1. J gave up 4 bases and V 4 bases, and 5 bases lay outside the gene matches. Germline-derived CDR1 and CDR2 are KGHDR and SFDVKD. The CDR3 has 14 residues. CDR3 loop: CATSDPTGFYGYTF. Here the CDR3 DNA reads TGTGCCACCAGTGACCCGACAGGGTTCTATGGCTACACCTTC.

V and J are TRBV28 and TRBJ1-1; no firm D call. This CDR3 contains 13 residues. Germline V gives CDR1 MDHEN, CDR2 SYDVKM. Trimming removed 6 bases at V and 0 bases at J, with 8 bases between. The chain's CDR3 is CASRGGLNTEAFF. CDR3 nucleotides: TGTGCCAGCAGGGGAGGGTTGAACACTGAAGCTTTCTTT.

The rearrangement links TRBV5-1 to TRBJ2-6, with unresolved D. Trimming cost V 4 bases and J 0 bases, with 11 bases left between them. Germline CDR1 reads SGHRS; CDR2 reads YFSETQ. This CDR3 spans 16 amino acids. CDR3 amino acids: CASSGQGLSGANVLTF. CDR3 nucleotide sequence: TGCGCCAGCAGCGGTCAAGGCCTCTCTGGGGCCAACGTCCTGACTTTC. The full variable domain, with the rest looked up from reference TRBV5-1 and TRBJ2-6, is KAGVTQTPRYLIKTRGQQVTLSCSPISGHRSVSWYQQTPGQGLQFLFEYFSETQRNKGNFPGRFSGRQFSNSRSEMNVSTLELGDSALYLCASSGQGLSGANVLTFGAGSRLTVL.

The chain employs TRBV9 and TRBJ2-7, with D possibly being TRBD2 (6 bases). The germline gives CDR1 SGDLS, CDR2 YYNGEE. With 0 bases removed from V and 2 bases from J, the gap between germline ends came to 12 bases. CDR3 length equals 15 residues. The CDR3 loop reads CASSVDGGNPYEQYF. The DNA for the CDR3 is TGTGCCAGCAGCGTAGACGGCGGGAACCCCTACGAGCAGTACTTC.

CDR3 in amino acids: CASSPREDREIQETQYF. As DNA, the CDR3 is TGTGCCAGCTCACCAAGGGAGGACAGAGAAATACAAGAGACCCAGTACTTC. The rearrangement joins TRBV18 to TRBJ2-5; tentatively, D is TRBD1 or TRBD2 (6 bases each). Trimming removed 2 bases at V and 2 bases at J, with 18 bases between. CDR1 and CDR2 from the germline V gene are KGHSH and LQKENI. The CDR3 runs to 17 residues.

The chain recombines TRBV4-2 with TRBJ2-7; tentative D call: TRBD2 (6 bases). Trimming cost V 4 bases and J 2 bases, with 12 bases left between them. The CDR3 covers 14 residues. CDR1 LGHNA and CDR2 YNFKEQ come from the germline V gene. The CDR3 coding sequence is TGTGCCAGCAGCCTCCGCGGGGACCCCTACGAGCAGTACTTC. Translating it yields CASSLRGDPYEQYF.

Here the CDR3 reads CASRDPQANVLTF. In DNA, the CDR3 is TGTGCCAGCCGGGATCCTCAGGCCAACGTCCTGACTTTC. The chain recombines TRBV7-8 with TRBJ2-6, with a tentative D call TRBD2 (5 bases). V dropped 8 bases and J dropped 6 bases, with 11 bases sitting between them. The CDR3 has 13 residues. CDR1 is SGHVS and CDR2 is FQNEAQ in the germline V gene.

The chain has TRBV4-2 and TRBJ2-2; D possibly corresponds to TRBD2 (6 bases). The CDR3 sequence is 17 residues long. The germline gives CDR1 LGHNA, CDR2 YNFKEQ. V was cut by 0 bases and J by 5 bases, with 16 bases left in between. The CDR3 protein is CASSQDVTGVWTGELFF. CDR3 nucleotides: TGTGCCAGCAGCCAAGATGTTACGGGAGTCTGGACCGGGGAGCTGTTTTTT.

The chain recombines TRBV28 with TRBJ1-1, with a possible D match to TRBD1 (5 bases). The germline CDR1 and CDR2 sequences are MDHEN and SYDVKM. The CDR3 length is 14 residues. Trimming pared 5 bases from V and 5 bases from J, leaving 15 bases between. CDR3 DNA sequence: TGTGCCAGCAGTCCGGCGGGGACGAGTACTGAAGCTTTCTTT. This translates into CASSPAGTSTEAFF.

This sequence joins TRBV28 and TRBJ1-4; 7 nucleotides match TRBD1. Germline CDR1 and CDR2: MDHEN and SYDVKM. This CDR3 region has 15 residues. V lost 2 bases to trimming and J lost 5 bases; unmatched junction nucleotides: 5. CDR3 sequence reads: CASSLMGQMNEKLFF. In DNA form, the CDR3 reads TGTGCCAGCAGTTTAATGGGACAGATGAATGAAAAACTGTTTTTT.

This clone has just a few counts. The chain has TRBV5-1 and TRBJ1-2; D gene uncertain. The germline V and J ends were trimmed by 3 bases and 0 bases, with 15 bases remaining between them. Germline lookup yields CDR1 SGHRS and CDR2 YFSETQ. This CDR3 spans 16 amino acids. CDR3 nucleotides: TGCGCCAGCAGCTACGGAGGAACAGCCACTAACTATGGCTACACCTTC. Amino acid sequence: CASSYGGTATNYGYTF.

This rearrangement joins TRBV7-9 to TRBJ1-1; a weak D match, TRBD1 (6 bases). The germline gives CDR1 SEHNR, CDR2 FQNEAQ (reference sequence). Trimming stripped 4 bases from V and 0 bases from J, with 9 bases between. This CDR3 region has 14 residues. CDR3 loop: CASSSSGVNTEAFF. The CDR3, as DNA: TGTGCCAGCAGCTCATCAGGGGTGAACACTGAAGCTTTCTTT.

The J gene is TRBJ2-1, the V gene TRBV28, with 9 bases aligning to TRBD1. The CDR3 has 16 amino acids. After removal of 5 bases from V and 3 bases from J, the junction contained 8 bases not matched to a gene. Germline-derived CDR1 and CDR2 are MDHEN and SYDVKM. The CDR3 is CASSPVEGQGYNEQFF. DNA for the CDR3: TGTGCCAGCAGTCCCGTAGAGGGACAGGGCTACAATGAGCAGTTCTTC.

The rearrangement links TRBV7-6 to TRBJ1-1, with TRBD1 identical over 8 bases. The CDR3 sequence is 14 residues long. Losses at the gene ends were 3 bases for V and 5 bases for J; bases not matched to a gene: 5. Germline CDR1 SGHVS, CDR2 FNYEAQ. CDR3 bases: TGTGCCAGCAGCTTTGGGACAGGAGTTACTGAAGCTTTCTTT. This translates into CASSFGTGVTEAFF.

This clone was detected once. The V and J genes are TRBV4-3 and TRBJ2-5; TRBD1 is a possible D gene (5 bases). CDR1 LGHNA and CDR2 YSLEER come from the germline V gene. The CDR3 contains 15 residues. V lost 4 bases, J lost 7 bases, and 19 bases lay in between. This CDR3 reads CASSPYPSDQGTQYF. The CDR3 DNA follows: TGCGCCAGCAGCCCGTACCCAAGCGACCAGGGGACCCAGTACTTC.